Below are 23 T cell receptor beta chains sequenced from a single sample in a study of T cell responses to AZD1222 COVID-19 vaccine (dated by TCRdb to the early 2020s). Receptor libraries were prepared by the immunoSEQ multiplex PCR assay. TCRdb re-hosts the immuneACCESS table, in-frame sequences only. Its copies lack some clones; in the studies checked, an unresolved V gene accounts for under half of them, and the cause for the rest is not known. Within this sample are under 150,000 clones, with about 91% of them counted one time only. Of the sample, over 2.5% falls within the top ten clones. Taken with the paper, the label for time point translates to: baseline before first vaccination. This material consisted of peripheral blood, taken on day 0 of AZD1222 vaccination. The receptors shown here come from an adult in good health.

This clone was observed a single time. This rearrangement joins TRBV5-1 to TRBJ1-4; a possible D gene is TRBD1 (5 bases). The CDR3 runs to 14 residues. From germline, CDR1 is SGHRS and CDR2 YFSETQ. V dropped 0 bases and J dropped 8 bases, with 11 bases sitting between them. The CDR3 DNA is TGCGCCAGCAGCTTGGCCGGACCAGGGGAAAAACTGTTTTTT. It codes for CASSLAGPGEKLFF.

The rearrangement joins TRBV7-9 to TRBJ2-5; D gene ambiguous. In germline, CDR1 is SEHNR, CDR2 FQNEAQ (reference sequence). V was clipped by 4 bases and J by 3 bases, with 12 bases between them. There are 14 residues in the CDR3. CDR3 amino acids: CASSSTSVEETQYF. DNA of the CDR3: TGTGCCAGCAGCTCGACCTCAGTTGAAGAGACCCAGTACTTC.

This clone was observed a single time. V is TRBV6-4 and J is TRBJ2-3; 9 bases map to TRBD2. Trimming took 3 bases from V and 4 from J; bases not matched to a gene: 8. The CDR3 runs 16 residues. Germline V gene sequence: CDR1 MRHNA, CDR2 SNTAGT. CDR3: CASSETAGGSPDTQYF. The DNA of the CDR3 is TGTGCCAGCAGTGAGACGGCGGGAGGGTCCCCAGATACGCAGTATTTT.

The V gene is TRBV20-1, the J gene TRBJ2-1; TRBD1 or TRBD2 may be the D gene (5 bases each). Germline V lookup: CDR1 DFQATT, CDR2 SNEGSKA (reference sequence). With 3 bases removed from V and 7 bases from J, the gap between germline ends came to 22 bases. The CDR3 contains 16 residues. CDR3 coding DNA: TGCAGTGCTAGTAGTCCCCTTGGGGGAGTGGCAAATGAGCAGTTCTTC. Its translation: CSASSPLGGVANEQFF.

This clone showed up just once. The V call is TRBV10-2, the J call TRBJ1-5; 7 bases align to TRBD1. CDR1 is WSHSY, CDR2 SAAADI, per germline. Trimming cost V 4 bases and J 1 base; bases outside gene matches: 1. The CDR3 covers 14 residues. The CDR3 DNA is TGCGCCAGCAGTGTACAGGGGAGCAATCAGCCCCAGCATTTT. It is translated as CASSVQGSNQPQHF.

The chain links TRBV4-1 to TRBJ2-3; D gene uncertain. Deletions cut 10 bases from V and 4 bases from J, with 12 bases between. Looked up from germline, CDR1 is MGHRA and CDR2 is YSYEKL. This CDR3 comprises 12 residues. The CDR3 region has the DNA TGCGCCACCGGACGAAGCGCAGATACGCAGTATTTT. It specifies CATGRSADTQYF.

This clone appeared once. This chain links TRBV5-1 with TRBJ2-3; 7 bases fit TRBD1. This CDR3 spans 16 amino acids. Germline-derived CDR1 and CDR2 are SGHRS and YFSETQ. The J segment lost 2 bases and the V segment lost 3 bases, leaving 9 bases of the junction unmatched. The CDR3 protein is CASSSIPGQPTDTQYF. In nucleotides, the CDR3 is TGCGCCAGCAGCTCTATCCCGGGACAGCCCACAGATACGCAGTATTTT.

The chain joins TRBV7-2 to TRBJ1-5; the D gene is possibly TRBD1 (5 bases). CDR1 is SGHTA and CDR2 is FQGNSA in the germline V gene. This CDR3 has 15 amino acids. Trimming shortened V by 4 bases and J by 1 base, and 11 bases separated the two germline ends. The CDR3 nucleotides are TGTGCCAGCAGCTGGGGCGGGGGGAGCAATCAGCCCCAGCATTTT. Protein sequence: CASSWGGGSNQPQHF.

This clone was recorded only once. The chain combines TRBV5-4 with TRBJ1-1, with 7 bases identical to TRBD1. The CDR3 length is 14 residues. Per germline, CDR1 SGHNT and CDR2 YYREEE (reference sequence). The V segment lost 4 bases and the J segment 4 bases; nucleotides outside the gene matches: 7. The CDR3 loop is CASSELRGTTEAFF. The CDR3 DNA is TGTGCCAGCAGCGAACTCAGGGGGACCACTGAAGCTTTCTTT.

The chain carries TRBV12-5 and TRBJ1-5; no clear D gene. With 6 bases removed from V and 2 bases from J, the gap between germline ends came to 8 bases. Germline CDR1 reads LGHNT; CDR2 reads FRNRAP. The CDR3 is made up of 13 amino acids. The CDR3 nucleotides are TGTGCTAGTGGGTACGACGGCAATCAGCCCCAGCATTTT. Protein: CASGYDGNQPQHF.

The V gene is TRBV27, the J gene TRBJ1-5, with D uncertain. Germline lookup yields CDR1 MNHEY and CDR2 SMNVEV (reference sequence). Trimming pared 11 bases from V and 2 bases from J, leaving 13 bases between. The CDR3 is made up of 13 amino acids. The CDR3 here is CASRRYGNQPQHF. CDR3 bases: TGTGCCTCGAGGAGATACGGCAATCAGCCCCAGCATTTT.

The rearrangement links TRBV5-8 to TRBJ2-6, with D tentatively TRBD1 or TRBD2 (5 bases each). The CDR3 totals 16 residues. V was shortened by 7 bases and J by 0 bases, with 14 bases between the two germline ends. Germline V gene data show CDR1 as SGHTS and CDR2 as YDEGEE. The CDR3 sequence is CASGWGSYSGANVLTF. As DNA, the CDR3 is TGTGCCAGCGGTTGGGGGTCCTACTCTGGGGCCAACGTCCTGACTTTC.

The V gene is TRBV14, the J gene TRBJ2-3; a weak D match, TRBD2 (6 bases). Germline assignment: CDR1 SGHDN and CDR2 FVKESK. V was trimmed by 2 bases and J by 0 bases, leaving 15 bases between them. This CDR3 comprises 17 residues. The CDR3 region has the DNA TGTGCCAGCAGCCAACGACGGGCTAGCGATAGCACAGATACGCAGTATTTT. It is translated as CASSQRRASDSTDTQYF.

This clone was observed once. The V call is TRBV19, the J call TRBJ2-2; no reliable D call. V lost 7 bases and J 0 bases, leaving 12 bases between the germline ends. CDR3 size: 15 residues. CDR1 and CDR2 from the germline V gene are LNHDA and SQIVND (reference sequence). DNA of the CDR3: TGTGCCAGTAAGTCGAGGCCCTCGAACACCGGGGAGCTGTTTTTT. Its translation is CASKSRPSNTGELFF.

V and J are TRBV5-1 and TRBJ1-2, with D tentatively TRBD1 (5 bases). The CDR3 length is 13 residues. Trimming stripped 6 bases from V and 3 bases from J, with 12 bases between. Germline assignment: CDR1 SGHRS and CDR2 YFSETQ. As DNA, the CDR3 is TGCGCCAGCAATACTGGGGGAGACTATGGCTACACCTTC. It translates to CASNTGGDYGYTF.

The chain joins TRBV19 to TRBJ1-5; D is undetermined. Per the germline V gene, CDR1 is LNHDA and CDR2 is SQIVND (reference sequence). V lost 2 bases and J 4 bases, leaving 12 bases between the germline ends. The CDR3 covers 15 residues. The CDR3 DNA sequence: TGTGCCAGTAGTATAAGTTGGCAGCAAAATCAGCCCCAGCATTTT. Its protein product is CASSISWQQNQPQHF.

This sequence joins TRBV18 and TRBJ1-3; D is unclear. CDR1 and CDR2 from the germline V gene are KGHSH and LQKENI. CDR3 size: 16 residues. V dropped 3 bases and J dropped 0 bases, with 12 bases sitting between them. DNA of the CDR3: TGTGCCAGCTCACCTAACAGCCTTCCCTCTGGAAACACCATATATTTT. Residues: CASSPNSLPSGNTIYF.

This rearrangement joins TRBV11-1 to TRBJ1-2; tentatively, D is TRBD1 (5 bases). The V end was cut by 0 bases, the J end by 4 bases, with 12 bases between. Germline CDR1 and CDR2: SGHAT and FQDESV (reference sequence). CDR3 length: 15 amino acids. The CDR3 loop is CASSLASGPTYGYTF. DNA of the CDR3: TGTGCCAGCAGCTTAGCCTCGGGGCCCACCTATGGCTACACCTTC.

The genes are TRBV25-1 and TRBJ2-7, with 11 bases that match TRBD2. The CDR3 covers 15 residues. V gave up 7 bases and J gave up 2 bases; unmatched junction bases: 7. Germline V gene lookup returns CDR1 MGHDK and CDR2 SYGVNS. CDR3 region: CASTPTSGSPYEQYF. CDR3 in DNA: TGTGCCAGCACGCCTACTAGCGGGAGCCCCTACGAGCAGTACTTC.

The sample holds one count of this clone. This chain connects TRBV4-1 to TRBJ2-7; the match to TRBD2 covers 8 bases. Germline-derived CDR1 and CDR2 are MGHRA and YSYEKL. With V trimmed by 4 bases and J by 3 bases, 5 bases remained unmatched. The CDR3 has 14 amino acids. The CDR3 DNA sequence: TGCGCCAGCAGCCCGGGAGGGTGGGACTACGAGCAGTACTTC. It encodes CASSPGGWDYEQYF.

The rearrangement joins TRBV6-5 to TRBJ1-6; 9 nucleotides match TRBD1. The CDR3 sequence is 14 residues long. V lost 6 bases to trimming and J lost 6 bases; unmatched junction nucleotides: 3. Germline loops: CDR1 MNHEY, CDR2 SVGAGI. The CDR3 sequence: CASRPTGGNSPLHF. The CDR3 nucleotides read TGTGCCAGCAGACCGACAGGGGGTAATTCACCCCTCCACTTT.

The chain employs TRBV19 and TRBJ2-7, with TRBD2 matching 12 bases. Trimming cost V 2 bases and J 2 bases; bases outside gene matches: 10. Germline V CDR1 and CDR2: LNHDA, SQIVND (reference sequence). This CDR3 has 18 amino acids. DNA for the CDR3: TGTGCCAGTAGTATAATAATTCGGACTAGCGGGATGCCCTACGAGCAGTACTTC. It is translated as CASSIIIRTSGMPYEQYF.

The chain combines TRBV12-3 or TRBV12-4 with TRBJ1-5; D is unclear. The CDR3 extends over 12 amino acids. V lost 3 bases to trimming and J lost 6 bases, with 6 bases between them. CDR3 loop: CASSFGLQPQHF. DNA for the CDR3: TGTGCCAGCAGTTTTGGTCTTCAGCCCCAGCATTTT.